This T cell receptor beta chain came from a study of CD8 T cells in ankylosing spondylitis. Study-wide results and caveats: Blood of patients with ankylosing spondylitis appeared to be characterized by a TCR beta motif of 8 or 9 highly homologous variants.

This clonotype was observed many times. The antigen remains undetermined. One entry per CDR3 protein results from TCRdb running MiXCR on the 5' RACE reads. The table shows about 510,000 distinct CDR3 sequences, with approximately 5% occurring only once. The ends were cut back, 6 bases at V and 6 bases at J, with 14 bases in the middle. The CDR3 is 13 residues long. Germline V gene lookup returns CDR1 SGHRS and CDR2 YFSETQ. The specimen was blood, either unsorted or a sorted T cell fraction (not recorded which). The TCR was taken from a male donor with ankylosing spondylitis. The rearrangement joins TRBV5-1 to TRBJ2-3; D is perhaps TRBD1 (6 bases). CDR3 sequence (DNA): TGCGCCAGCACCCTAGGGGGTGTGGATACGCAGTATTTT. It yields the protein CASTLGGVDTQYF.